This TCR beta chain was identified during a study of cytomegalovirus exposure and HLA in healthy donors. The CDR3 spans 13 residues. Germline V gene sequence: CDR1 MNHEY, CDR2 SVGAGI. V was trimmed by 2 bases and J by 6 bases, leaving 8 bases between them. With 60 Vbeta and 13 Jbeta primers, the PCR was carried out. TCRdb's copy holds only in-frame clones and misses some; the assay was immunoSEQ multiplex PCR. The listing contains about 120,000 clones. Sample: PBMCs. The sequence derives from a man between 18 and 35 years old in good health and CMV-seronegative. The V and J genes are TRBV6-5 and TRBJ2-1; weak D call: TRBD2 (6 bases). Written as DNA, the CDR3 is TGTGCCAGCAGTTACGGGAGGCGCAATGAGCAGTTCTTC. Translating gives CASSYGRRNEQFF.